The clone carrying this TCR beta chain appeared a single time. Antigen unknown. The data were taken from a study of siplizumab effects on memory and regulatory T cells. Study findings and constraints: Naive T cells were seemingly more diverse than memory cells, and major contributions to the alloresponse seemed to be made by them. Significantly reduced by siplizumab was the cumulative frequency of alloreactive sequences, namely those traceable to unstimulated CD4+ memory cells.

CDR1 and CDR2 from the germline V gene are SEHNR and FQNEAQ (reference sequence). Losses at the gene ends were 5 bases for V and 4 bases for J; bases not matched to a gene: 8. The CDR3 is 17 residues long. Per sample, roughly 10^5 TCR templates were assayed. The repertoire was sequenced with immunoSEQ multiplex PCR; TCRdb's copy has only in-frame clones and lacks some. Found here are 85,000 or so clones, 85% to 95% of them singletons; the top ten hold approximately 17%. Sequencing was carried out using CD8+ T cells sorted from blood. The chain is built from TRBV7-9 and TRBJ2-7; TRBD2 aligns across 16 bases. This clonotype originated in a human donor in good health. The CDR3 bases are TGTGCCAGCAGCCCGGGACTAGCGGGAGGGCTGAGATACGAGCAGTACTTC. Translated: CASSPGLAGGLRYEQYF.